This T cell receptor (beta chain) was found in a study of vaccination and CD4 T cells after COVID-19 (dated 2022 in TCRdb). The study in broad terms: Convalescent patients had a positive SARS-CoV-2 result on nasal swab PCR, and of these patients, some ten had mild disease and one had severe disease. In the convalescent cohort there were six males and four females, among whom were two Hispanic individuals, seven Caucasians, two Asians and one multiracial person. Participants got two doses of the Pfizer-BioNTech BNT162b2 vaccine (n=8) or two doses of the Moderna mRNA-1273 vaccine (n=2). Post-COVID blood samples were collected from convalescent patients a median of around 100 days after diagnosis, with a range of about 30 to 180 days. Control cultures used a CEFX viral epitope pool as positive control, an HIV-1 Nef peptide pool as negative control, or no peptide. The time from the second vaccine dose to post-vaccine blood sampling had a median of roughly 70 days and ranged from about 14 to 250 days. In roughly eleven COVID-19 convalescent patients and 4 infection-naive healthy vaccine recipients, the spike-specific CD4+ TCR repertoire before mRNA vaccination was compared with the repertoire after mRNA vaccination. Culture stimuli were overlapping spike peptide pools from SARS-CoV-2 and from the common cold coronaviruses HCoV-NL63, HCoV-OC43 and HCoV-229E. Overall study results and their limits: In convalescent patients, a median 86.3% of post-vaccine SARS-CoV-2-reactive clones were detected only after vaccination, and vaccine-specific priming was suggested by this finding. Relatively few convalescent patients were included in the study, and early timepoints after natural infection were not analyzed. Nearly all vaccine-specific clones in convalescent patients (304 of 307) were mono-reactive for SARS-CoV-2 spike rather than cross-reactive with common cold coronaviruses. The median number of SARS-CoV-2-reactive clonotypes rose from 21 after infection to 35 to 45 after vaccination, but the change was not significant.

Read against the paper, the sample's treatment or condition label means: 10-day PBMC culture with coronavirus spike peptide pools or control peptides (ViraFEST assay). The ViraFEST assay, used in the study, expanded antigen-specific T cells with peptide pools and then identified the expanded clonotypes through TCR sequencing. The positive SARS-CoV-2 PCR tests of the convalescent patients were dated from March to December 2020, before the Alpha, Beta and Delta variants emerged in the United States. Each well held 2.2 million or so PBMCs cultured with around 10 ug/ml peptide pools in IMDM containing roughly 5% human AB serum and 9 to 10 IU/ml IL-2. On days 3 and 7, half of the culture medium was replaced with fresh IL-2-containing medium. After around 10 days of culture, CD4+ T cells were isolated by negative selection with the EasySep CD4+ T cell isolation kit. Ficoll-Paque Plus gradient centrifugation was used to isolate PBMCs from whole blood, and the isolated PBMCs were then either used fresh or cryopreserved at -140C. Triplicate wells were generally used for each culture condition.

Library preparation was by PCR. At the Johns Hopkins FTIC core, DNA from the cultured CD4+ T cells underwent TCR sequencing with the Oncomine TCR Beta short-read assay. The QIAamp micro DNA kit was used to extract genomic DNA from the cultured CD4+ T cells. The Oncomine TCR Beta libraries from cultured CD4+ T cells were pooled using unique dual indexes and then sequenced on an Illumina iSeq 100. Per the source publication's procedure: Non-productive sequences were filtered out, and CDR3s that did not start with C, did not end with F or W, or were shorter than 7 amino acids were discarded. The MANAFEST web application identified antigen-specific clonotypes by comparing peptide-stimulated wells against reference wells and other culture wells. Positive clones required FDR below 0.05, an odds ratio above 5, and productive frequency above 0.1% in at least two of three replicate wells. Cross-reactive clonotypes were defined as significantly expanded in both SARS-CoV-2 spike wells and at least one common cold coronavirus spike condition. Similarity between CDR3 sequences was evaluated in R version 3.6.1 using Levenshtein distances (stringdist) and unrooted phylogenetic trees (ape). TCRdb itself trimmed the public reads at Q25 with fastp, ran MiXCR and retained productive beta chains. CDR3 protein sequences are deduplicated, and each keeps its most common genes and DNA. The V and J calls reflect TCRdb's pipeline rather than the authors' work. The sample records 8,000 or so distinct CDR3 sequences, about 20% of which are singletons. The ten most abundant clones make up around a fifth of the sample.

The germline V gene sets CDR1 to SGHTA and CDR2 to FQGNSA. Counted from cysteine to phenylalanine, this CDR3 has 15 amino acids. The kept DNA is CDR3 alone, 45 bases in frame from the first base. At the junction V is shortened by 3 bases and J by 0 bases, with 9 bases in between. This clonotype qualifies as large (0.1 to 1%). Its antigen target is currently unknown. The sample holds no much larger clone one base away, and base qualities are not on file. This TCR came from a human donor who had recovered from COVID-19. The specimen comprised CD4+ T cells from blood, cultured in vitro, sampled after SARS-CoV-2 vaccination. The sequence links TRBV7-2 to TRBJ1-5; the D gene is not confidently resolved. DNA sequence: TGTGCCAGCAGCTTGAGGGCCTATAGCAATCAGCCCCAGCATTTT. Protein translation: CASSLRAYSNQPQHF.